A selection of T cell receptor beta chains follows, all from one sample in a study of blood T cell repertoires in COVID-19. The assay was immunoSEQ multiplex PCR, and TCRdb's table has in-frame clones only and misses some. The sample records roughly 83,000 clones, 70% to 90% being singletons. Sequenced sample: peripheral blood. The receptor set was obtained from a man aged 80 or over with active or convalescent COVID-19. The CDR3 runs from the conserved cysteine through the conserved F or W. A D gene is named only where the DNA matches it firmly. Clone size is shown for a subset of rows, as once, few, many or a class of expanded clone.

CDR3aa,CDR3nt,len,v_gene,d_gene,abundance,j_gene
CASSHSSQETQYF,TGTGCCAGCAGCCATTCCAGTCAAGAGACCCAGTACTTC,13,TRBV3-1/TRBV3-2,.,.,TRBJ2-5
CASSPKGQGGQPQHF,TGTGCCAGCTCACCAAAAGGACAGGGGGGACAGCCCCAGCATTTT,15,TRBV18,TRBD1,.,TRBJ1-5
CASSDGAPGGSYTF,TGTGCCAGCAGTGATGGTGCTCCAGGGGGAAGCTACACCTTC,14,TRBV2,TRBD1,.,TRBJ1-2
CAISDGQPNEKLFF,TGTGCCATCAGTGATGGACAGCCTAATGAAAAACTGTTTTTT,14,TRBV10-3,.,.,TRBJ1-4
CATQAINYGYTF,TGTGCCACCCAGGCTATTAACTATGGCTACACCTTC,12,TRBV28,.,many,TRBJ1-2
CASSIGSVSNQPQHF,TGTGCCAGTAGTATAGGGTCAGTTAGCAATCAGCCCCAGCATTTT,15,TRBV19,.,once,TRBJ1-5
CASSLGVGAGTETQYF,TGTGCCAGCAGCTTGGGTGTTGGGGCCGGCACGGAGACCCAGTACTTC,16,TRBV5-4,.,.,TRBJ2-5
CASATSGYNEQFF,TGTGCCAGTGCGACTAGCGGGTACAATGAGCAGTTCTTC,13,TRBV19,TRBD2,.,TRBJ2-1
CASSLALGYTDTQYF,TGTGCCAGCAGCTTAGCGCTCGGGTACACAGATACGCAGTATTTT,15,TRBV7-2,.,.,TRBJ2-3
CASRTGTGSPEAFF,TGTGCCAGCAGGACCGGGACAGGGAGCCCTGAAGCTTTCTTT,14,TRBV6-5,TRBD1,.,TRBJ1-1
CASRTGNTEAFF,TGTGCCAGCAGGACAGGGAACACTGAAGCTTTCTTT,12,TRBV6-5,.,few,TRBJ1-1
CASSQDFVEAFF,TGCGCCAGCAGCCAAGATTTCGTAGAAGCTTTCTTT,12,TRBV4-1,.,.,TRBJ1-1
CASSPDPIGRGTQYF,TGTGCCAGCAGTCCTGACCCTATAGGACGGGGGACCCAGTACTTC,15,TRBV3-1/TRBV3-2,.,.,TRBJ2-5
CASSLGTGISTNEKLFF,TGTGCCAGCAGCTTAGGGACAGGGATTTCAACTAATGAAAAACTGTTTTTT,17,TRBV13,TRBD1,.,TRBJ1-4
CASSPTGARNTIYF,TGTGCCAGCAGCCCGACAGGGGCTCGAAACACCATATATTTT,14,TRBV5-5,TRBD1,.,TRBJ1-3
CASSFQGPREKLFF,TGCGCCAGCAGCTTTCAGGGGCCACGGGAAAAACTGTTTTTT,14,TRBV5-1,.,.,TRBJ1-4
CASSQVPGQFTGELFF,TGCGCCAGCAGCCAAGTTCCGGGACAGTTCACCGGGGAGCTGTTTTTT,16,TRBV4-1,TRBD1,.,TRBJ2-2
CASSSNRFANTGELFF,TGTGCCAGCAGTTCAAACAGGTTCGCGAACACCGGGGAGCTGTTTTTT,16,TRBV6-5,.,once,TRBJ2-2
CASSGGRGDYGYTF,TGTGCCAGCAGTGGAGGCAGGGGTGACTATGGCTACACCTTC,14,TRBV2,.,.,TRBJ1-2
CASTLGARGGSPLHF,TGTGCCAGTACACTCGGAGCCAGGGGTGGTTCACCCCTCCACTTT,15,TRBV6-5,.,.,TRBJ1-6
CASSSRDTEAFF,TGTGCCAGCAGCTCCAGGGACACTGAAGCTTTCTTT,12,TRBV2,.,few,TRBJ1-1
CASSLDQPPRLEAFF,TGCGCCAGCAGCTTAGACCAACCGCCAAGACTTGAAGCTTTCTTT,15,TRBV5-1,.,.,TRBJ1-1
CASSDSGATNEKLFF,TGTGCCAGCAGTGATTCGGGGGCAACTAATGAAAAACTGTTTTTT,15,TRBV6-1,.,few,TRBJ1-4
CASSPNRGTNEKLFF,TGTGCCAGCAGCCCTAACAGGGGAACTAATGAAAAACTGTTTTTT,15,TRBV7-2,TRBD1,.,TRBJ1-4
CASSTPGTGVNTEAFF,TGTGCCAGTAGTACCCCCGGGACAGGGGTGAACACTGAAGCTTTCTTT,16,TRBV19,TRBD1,.,TRBJ1-1
CASSTSGQINTGELFF,TGTGCCAGCAGTACATCGGGACAGATAAACACCGGGGAGCTGTTTTTT,16,TRBV27,TRBD1,once,TRBJ2-2
CASSGSYPPLHF,TGTGCCAGCAGTGGGAGCTATCCACCCCTCCACTTT,12,TRBV12-3/TRBV12-4,.,.,TRBJ1-6
CATSDDRGSYGYTF,TGTGCCACCAGTGACGACAGGGGATCATATGGCTACACCTTC,14,TRBV24-1,TRBD1,.,TRBJ1-2
CASSSVSGVYNEQFF,TGTGCCAGCAGCTCTGTCAGCGGGGTCTACAATGAGCAGTTCTTC,15,TRBV7-2,TRBD2,.,TRBJ2-1
CASSVQGIAGELFF,TGTGCCAGCAGTGTGCAGGGAATCGCCGGGGAGCTGTTTTTT,14,TRBV2,.,.,TRBJ2-2
CASSNQQAGFYGYTF,TGTGCCAGTAGTAATCAACAGGCGGGGTTCTATGGCTACACCTTC,15,TRBV19,.,.,TRBJ1-2
CASSLGQQETQYF,TGCGCCAGCAGCTTGGGGCAGCAAGAGACCCAGTACTTC,13,TRBV5-1,.,.,TRBJ2-5
CASSGDQRHQPQHF,TGTGCCAGCAGTGGAGACCAGCGGCATCAGCCCCAGCATTTT,14,TRBV2,.,few,TRBJ1-5
CASSLSAISPGIF,TGTGCCAGCAGTTTATCGGCAATATCACCCGGGATCTTC,13,TRBV28,.,.,TRBJ2-1
CAWSPQPAGGRETQYF,TGTGCCTGGAGTCCCCAGCCCGCAGGGGGCCGAGAGACCCAGTACTTC,16,TRBV30,TRBD1,.,TRBJ2-5
CSVEVGQWDTQYF,TGCAGCGTTGAAGTGGGACAGTGGGATACGCAGTATTTT,13,TRBV29-1,TRBD1,once,TRBJ2-3
CASSLGGLAGEGELFF,TGTGCCAGCAGCTTAGGTGGACTAGCGGGAGAGGGGGAGCTGTTTTTT,16,TRBV7-2,TRBD2,once,TRBJ2-2
CATSRGRRPNGQPQHF,TGTGCCACCAGCAGGGGAAGGAGGCCTAACGGGCAGCCCCAGCATTTT,16,TRBV15,.,once,TRBJ1-5
CASSLGKTGNNSPLHF,TGCGCCAGCAGCTTGGGAAAGACAGGGAACAATTCACCCCTCCACTTT,16,TRBV5-1,TRBD1,.,TRBJ1-6
CATSDYSAGANNEQFF,TGTGCCACCAGTGATTATAGCGCGGGGGCAAACAATGAGCAGTTCTTC,16,TRBV24-1,.,.,TRBJ2-1
CASSIWRDAPGGKETQYF,TGTGCCAGTAGTATTTGGAGGGACGCCCCGGGAGGAAAAGAGACCCAGTACTTC,18,TRBV19,TRBD2,.,TRBJ2-5
CASSWGETGTGELFF,TGTGCCAGCAGCTGGGGGGAGACAGGGACCGGGGAGCTGTTTTTT,15,TRBV5-5,.,.,TRBJ2-2
CASSFTGVPHSDTEAFF,TGTGCCAGCAGCTTTACAGGCGTCCCACACAGTGACACTGAAGCTTTCTTT,17,TRBV11-2,.,once,TRBJ1-1
CSVYEDISFGYTF,TGCAGCGTTTACGAAGACATTTCCTTTGGCTACACCTTC,13,TRBV29-1,.,.,TRBJ1-2
CASSLALGGFKDEQFF,TGCGCCAGCAGCTTGGCCCTCGGGGGGTTTAAGGATGAGCAGTTCTTC,16,TRBV5-1,TRBD2,.,TRBJ2-1
CASSIFEDTQYF,TGTGCCAGTAGTATTTTTGAGGATACGCAGTATTTT,12,TRBV19,.,.,TRBJ2-3
CASSIRTGTSGGDNEQFF,TGCGCCAGCAGCATACGAACTGGGACTAGCGGGGGGGATAATGAGCAGTTCTTC,18,TRBV5-1,TRBD2,.,TRBJ2-1
CASSQRQGNYGYTF,TGCGCCAGCAGCCAACGACAGGGGAACTATGGCTACACCTTC,14,TRBV4-1,TRBD1,.,TRBJ1-2
CASSQEPGAGANVLTF,TGTGCCAGCAGCCAAGAGCCAGGCGCTGGGGCCAACGTCCTGACTTTC,16,TRBV3-1/TRBV3-2,.,.,TRBJ2-6
CSVVLGGGGTQYF,TGCAGCGTTGTCTTAGGGGGCGGTGGGACCCAGTACTTC,13,TRBV29-1,TRBD1,.,TRBJ2-5
CASRDRETGANVLTF,TGTGCCAGCAGAGACAGGGAAACTGGGGCCAACGTCCTGACTTTC,15,TRBV3-1/TRBV3-2,TRBD1,.,TRBJ2-6
CASSVSTDTQYF,TGTGCCAGCAGCGTCTCGACAGATACGCAGTATTTT,12,TRBV9,.,.,TRBJ2-3
CASSLSTTSSEANTGELFF,TGCGCCAGCAGCTTAAGCACGACTAGCTCCGAGGCGAACACCGGGGAGCTGTTTTTT,19,TRBV5-1,TRBD2,.,TRBJ2-2
CASTGTGGQPQHF,TGTGCCAGCACTGGGACAGGGGGTCAGCCCCAGCATTTT,13,TRBV6-5,TRBD1,.,TRBJ1-5
CATSEPGQGRQAQHF,TGTGCCACCAGTGAGCCGGGACAGGGGAGGCAGGCCCAGCATTTT,15,TRBV24-1,TRBD1,.,TRBJ1-5
CATSDIGGNTGELFF,TGTGCCACCAGTGATATCGGGGGGAACACCGGGGAGCTGTTTTTT,15,TRBV24-1,.,.,TRBJ2-2
CASSLGLAGGRETQYF,TGTGCCAGCAGCTTGGGACTAGCGGGGGGTAGGGAGACCCAGTACTTC,16,TRBV7-2,TRBD2,once,TRBJ2-5
CASSEPGRTGSYNSPLHF,TGTGCCAGTAGCGAACCGGGCCGGACTGGATCCTATAATTCACCCCTCCACTTT,18,TRBV19,.,few,TRBJ1-6